Shown below are 17 T cell receptor beta chains from a single sample sequenced in a study of blood T cells in healthy people across ages. The authors ran a second PCR of about 6 to 11 cycles using a sample-barcoded 5' primer and a J-beta primer mix. Via MiXCR, TCRdb re-called the 5' RACE reads, giving one row per CDR3 protein. Altogether hundreds of thousands of distinct CDR3 sequences are present, 56% being singletons, with the ten largest covering under 30%. Sequencing used blood. These receptor sequences come from a man between 40 and 49 years old in good health.

The chain's CDR3 is CSAATGRLAKNIQYF. The CDR3 DNA reads TGCAGTGCCGCGACAGGGCGCCTAGCCAAAAACATTCAGTACTTC. The chain is built from TRBV20-1 and TRBJ2-4, with TRBD1 matching 7 bases. The CDR3 contains 15 residues. Germline lookup yields CDR1 DFQATT and CDR2 SNEGSKA (reference sequence). Trimming removed 6 bases from V and 0 bases from J; junction bases left unmatched: 8.

This clonotype was counted a few times. The chain recombines TRBV12-3 or TRBV12-4 with TRBJ1-1; 8 nucleotides match TRBD1. CDR3 length: 15 residues. V gave up 6 bases and J gave up 3 bases; unmatched junction bases: 9. CDR3 loop: CASRQTGGEDTEAFF. The CDR3 DNA is TGTGCCAGCAGACAAACAGGGGGGGAGGACACTGAAGCTTTCTTT.

This clonotype was detected only a few times. The V gene is TRBV7-2, the J gene TRBJ2-5; 12 bases fit TRBD2. The CDR3 runs 17 residues. CDR1 and CDR2 from the germline V gene are SGHTA and FQGNSA. J gave up 7 bases and V 1 base, and 10 bases lay outside the gene matches. This CDR3 reads CASSLVPSTSGSRTQYF. Written as DNA, the CDR3 is TGTGCCAGCAGCTTAGTTCCATCGACTAGCGGGAGTCGGACCCAGTACTTC.

V and J are TRBV7-9 and TRBJ2-3, with TRBD2 identical over 11 bases. The CDR3 extends over 16 amino acids. J was trimmed by 2 bases and V by 5 bases; bases with no gene match: 6. Germline V CDR1 and CDR2: SEHNR, FQNEAQ (reference sequence). The CDR3 nucleotides read TGTGCCAGCAGCCCCCCGGGACTAGCGGCCACAGATACGCAGTATTTT. Protein: CASSPPGLAATDTQYF.

The V call is TRBV5-1, the J call TRBJ2-7; D is perhaps TRBD1 (5 bases). There are 14 residues in the CDR3. Trimming pared 0 bases from V and 3 bases from J, leaving 10 bases between. The germline gives CDR1 SGHRS, CDR2 YFSETQ. CDR3 DNA sequence: TGCGCCAGCAGCTTGGCAGGGAACTTCTACGAGCAGTACTTC. Protein product: CASSLAGNFYEQYF.

V is TRBV16 and J is TRBJ1-4; D remains ambiguous. Germline lookup yields CDR1 KGHSY and CDR2 FQNENV. The CDR3 runs 14 residues. Trimming took 9 bases from V and 5 from J, leaving 16 bases between them. CDR3 sequence reads: CASSFARTNEKLFF. CDR3 DNA sequence: TGTGCCAGTTCGTTCGCCAGGACGAATGAAAAACTGTTTTTT.

For this clonotype: A much more abundant neighbour one base away suggests this may be a read error. This rearrangement joins TRBV29-1 to TRBJ1-6; D not resolved. Trimming cost V 1 base and J 0 bases, with 13 bases left between them. Germline V gives CDR1 SQVTM, CDR2 ANQGSEA. There are 17 residues in the CDR3. The CDR3 reads CSVEVHITSSYNSPLHF. CDR3 DNA: TGCAGCGTTGAAGTCCACATTACCAGCTCCTATAATTCACCCCTCCACTTT.

This chain uses TRBV5-5 with TRBJ2-4, with 9 nucleotides matching TRBD2. V was pared by 0 bases and J by 8 bases, with 3 bases of the junction left unmatched. The CDR3 length is 14 residues. Germline CDR1 is SGHKS and CDR2 is YYEKEE (reference sequence). The CDR3 is CASSLGAGGDIQYF. In nucleotides, the CDR3 is TGTGCCAGCAGCTTGGGGGCGGGAGGGGACATTCAGTACTTC.

The chain employs TRBV25-1 and TRBJ1-2, with 8 positions matching TRBD1. Germline-derived CDR1 and CDR2 are MGHDK and SYGVNS. Losses at the gene ends were 0 bases for V and 8 bases for J; bases not matched to a gene: 8. This CDR3 has 15 residues. CDR3 DNA sequence: TGTGCCAGCAGTGAATACCCAGCCGACAGGGGAGGCTACACCTTC. Protein sequence: CASSEYPADRGGYTF.

The V gene is TRBV28, the J gene TRBJ2-3; TRBD2 is a possible D gene (5 bases). CDR1 is MDHEN, CDR2 SYDVKM, per germline. The CDR3 has 12 residues. With 7 bases removed from V and 5 bases from J, the gap between germline ends came to 10 bases. CDR3 sequence reads: CASTQRGDTQYF. CDR3 nucleotide sequence: TGTGCCAGCACTCAACGGGGAGATACGCAGTATTTT.

This clonotype was observed a single time. The chain employs TRBV4-1 and TRBJ2-2; D unclear. Per the germline V gene, CDR1 is MGHRA and CDR2 is YSYEKL. The CDR3 has 16 residues. V lost 3 bases, J lost 1 base, and 12 bases lay in between. As DNA, the CDR3 is TGCGCCAGCAGCCAGCCGTCCGTAAGGAACACCGGGGAGCTGTTTTTT. Translation: CASSQPSVRNTGELFF.

A few counts support this clonotype. The rearrangement uses TRBV20-1 and TRBJ1-2; 7 bases are a match to TRBD1. Trimming took 3 bases from V and 4 from J; bases not matched to a gene: 2. The CDR3 runs 12 residues. Germline V CDR1 and CDR2: DFQATT, SNEGSKA (reference sequence). The DNA of the CDR3 is TGCAGTGCTAGGGACAGGTTCTATGGCTACACCTTC. Its protein is CSARDRFYGYTF.

The chain joins TRBV2 to TRBJ1-1, with TRBD1 matching 8 bases. Trimming took 5 bases from V and 2 from J; bases not matched to a gene: 7. The CDR3 totals 15 residues. Per the germline V gene, CDR1 is SNHLY and CDR2 is FYNNEI. The CDR3 sequence is CASSSIGTGNTEAFF. In DNA form, the CDR3 reads TGTGCCAGCAGTTCTATTGGGACAGGAAACACTGAAGCTTTCTTT. The full variable domain, with the rest looked up from reference TRBV2 and TRBJ1-1, is EPEVTQTPSHQVTQMGQEVILRCVPISNHLYFYWYRQILGQKVEFLVSFYNNEISEKSEIFDDQFSVERPDGSNFTLKIRSTKLEDSAMYFCASSSIGTGNTEAFFGQGTRLTVV.

Only one count was recorded for this clonotype. V gene TRBV10-3 combines with J gene TRBJ2-4; D uncertain. The J call may be wrong; the DNA end is better matched by TRBJ2-5. Per the germline V gene, CDR1 is ENHRY and CDR2 is SYGVKD. This CDR3 region has 13 residues. In nucleotides, the CDR3 is TGTGCCATCACGTCTGGTAGGCAAGAGACCCAGTACTTC. This sequence encodes CAITSGRQETQYF.

V is TRBV7-2 and J is TRBJ1-5, with TRBD1 matching over 8 bases. With V trimmed by 7 bases and J by 2 bases, 16 bases remained unmatched. The CDR3 loop spans 18 amino acids. Germline V lookup: CDR1 SGHTA, CDR2 FQGNSA. In DNA form, the CDR3 reads TGTGCCAGCATCCTTACCGTTGAAAAGGACAGGGGCAATCAGCCCCAGCATTTT. The encoded protein is CASILTVEKDRGNQPQHF.

The rearrangement links TRBV6-2 or TRBV6-3 to TRBJ2-6; D is undetermined. Trimming took 0 bases from V and 2 from J, leaving 5 bases between them. The CDR3 is made up of 15 amino acids. Germline V CDR1 and CDR2: MNHEY, SVGEGT. The CDR3 loop is CASSYSQTGANVLTF. In DNA, the CDR3 is TGTGCCAGCAGTTACTCTCAGACTGGGGCCAACGTCCTGACTTTC.

The chain links TRBV12-3 or TRBV12-4 to TRBJ2-1; D uncertain. The length of the CDR3 is 13 residues. V lost 5 bases, J lost 14 bases, and 19 bases lay in between. The CDR3 DNA sequence: TGTGCCAGCAGTGATCAGTGGGCCCTTGGGAAGTTCTTC. Amino acid sequence: CASSDQWALGKFF.